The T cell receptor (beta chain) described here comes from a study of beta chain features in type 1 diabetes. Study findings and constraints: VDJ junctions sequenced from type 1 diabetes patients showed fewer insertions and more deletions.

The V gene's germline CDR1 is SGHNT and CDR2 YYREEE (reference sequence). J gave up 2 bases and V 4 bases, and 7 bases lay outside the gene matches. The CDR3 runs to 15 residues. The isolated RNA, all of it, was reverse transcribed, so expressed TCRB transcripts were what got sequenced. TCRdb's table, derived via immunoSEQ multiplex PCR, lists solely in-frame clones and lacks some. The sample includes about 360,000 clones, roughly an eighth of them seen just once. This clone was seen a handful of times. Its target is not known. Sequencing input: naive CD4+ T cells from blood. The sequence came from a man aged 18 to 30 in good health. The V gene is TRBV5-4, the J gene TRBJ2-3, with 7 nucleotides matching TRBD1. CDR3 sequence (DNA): TGTGCCAGCAGCCCACGGGACAGAGTCACAGATACGCAGTATTTT. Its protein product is CASSPRDRVTDTQYF.